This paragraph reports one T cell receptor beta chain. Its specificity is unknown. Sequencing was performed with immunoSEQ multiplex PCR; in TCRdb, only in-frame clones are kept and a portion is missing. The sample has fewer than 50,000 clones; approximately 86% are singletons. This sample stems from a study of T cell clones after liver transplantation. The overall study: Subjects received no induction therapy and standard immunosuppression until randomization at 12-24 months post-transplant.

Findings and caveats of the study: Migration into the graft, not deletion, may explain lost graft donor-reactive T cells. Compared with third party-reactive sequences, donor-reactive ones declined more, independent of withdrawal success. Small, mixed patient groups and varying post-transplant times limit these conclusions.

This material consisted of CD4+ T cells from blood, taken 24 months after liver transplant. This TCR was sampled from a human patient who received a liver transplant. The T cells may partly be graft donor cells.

CDR3 nucleotide sequence: TGTGCCAGCAGTTTATTGTCTAGCGGGGTCCCCTACGAGCAGTACTTC. Protein product: CASSLLSSGVPYEQYF. The V and J genes are TRBV28 and TRBJ2-7, with 9 bases that match TRBD2. Per the germline V gene, CDR1 is MDHEN and CDR2 is SYDVKM. The CDR3 has 16 amino acids. The trim removed 1 base at V and 2 bases at J, leaving 6 bases unmatched.